The sample holds one count of the clone carrying this TCR beta chain. The antigen remains undetermined. This entry belongs to a study of T cell responses to AZD1222 COVID-19 vaccine. Whole-study results and caveats: Baseline serostatus was positive in only six AZD1222 recipients. Donors skewed white British and female; clonal diversity was possibly underestimated.

The CDR3 sequence is 15 residues long. J was trimmed by 5 bases and V by 3 bases; bases with no gene match: 7. Germline assignment: CDR1 GTSNPN and CDR2 SVGIG (reference sequence). Method: immunoSEQ multiplex PCR; TCRdb's copy keeps in-frame clones and lacks some. There are about 130,000 clones in the sample; around 87% occur only once, and under 1.5% lies in the top ten. The starting material was peripheral blood, obtained on day 0 of AZD1222 vaccination. V is TRBV30 and J is TRBJ2-3, with TRBD2 matching 11 bases. This receptor was taken from an adult in good health. The CDR3 sequence: CAWRALAGGLDTQYF. The CDR3 DNA is TGTGCCTGGAGAGCGCTAGCGGGGGGCCTAGATACGCAGTATTTT.